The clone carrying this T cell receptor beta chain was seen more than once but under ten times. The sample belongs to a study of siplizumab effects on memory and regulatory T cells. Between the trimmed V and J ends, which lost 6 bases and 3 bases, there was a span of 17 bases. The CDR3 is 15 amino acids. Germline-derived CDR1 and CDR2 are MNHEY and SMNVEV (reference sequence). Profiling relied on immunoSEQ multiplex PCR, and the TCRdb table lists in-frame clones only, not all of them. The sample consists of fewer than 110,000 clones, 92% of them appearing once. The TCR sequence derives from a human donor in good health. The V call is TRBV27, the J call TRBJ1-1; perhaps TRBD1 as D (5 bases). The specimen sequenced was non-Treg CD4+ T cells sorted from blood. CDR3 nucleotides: TGTGCCAGCAGCCATATCGGGGCCCGGGACACTGAAGCTTTCTTT. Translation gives CASSHIGARDTEAFF.